The clone carrying this T cell receptor (beta chain) was counted only a few times. Its antigen remains unidentified. The study tagged each TCR cDNA molecule with a unique molecular identifier. TCRdb reanalysed the 5' RACE reads using MiXCR and keeps one entry per CDR3 protein. The top ten clones hold roughly 6.3% of a sample with about 4,900 distinct CDR3 sequences, roughly a sixth of them seen once. This record comes from a study of spatial heterogeneity in lung cancer. Notes on the study in general: Ubiquitous expanded tumor TCRs appeared in blood more at resection than follow-up.

Regarding time point: sample taken at primary tumor resection. Without sorting, whole RNA was sequenced from tumor, nontumor lung or frozen PBMC. The donors were 72 patients with non-small cell lung cancer that was early-stage and untreated. Germline CDR1 and CDR2: KGHSH and LQKENI. With 4 bases removed from V and 4 bases from J, the gap between germline ends came to 14 bases. The CDR3 loop spans 14 amino acids. The sample in question was PBMCs, obtained at surgery. The source of this sequence is a male donor with early-stage non-small cell lung cancer. This sequence joins TRBV18 and TRBJ2-7; D might be TRBD1 (6 bases). The CDR3 protein is CASSLAGVLYEQYF. Here the CDR3 DNA reads TGTGCCAGCTCACTGGCAGGGGTGCTTTACGAGCAGTACTTC.